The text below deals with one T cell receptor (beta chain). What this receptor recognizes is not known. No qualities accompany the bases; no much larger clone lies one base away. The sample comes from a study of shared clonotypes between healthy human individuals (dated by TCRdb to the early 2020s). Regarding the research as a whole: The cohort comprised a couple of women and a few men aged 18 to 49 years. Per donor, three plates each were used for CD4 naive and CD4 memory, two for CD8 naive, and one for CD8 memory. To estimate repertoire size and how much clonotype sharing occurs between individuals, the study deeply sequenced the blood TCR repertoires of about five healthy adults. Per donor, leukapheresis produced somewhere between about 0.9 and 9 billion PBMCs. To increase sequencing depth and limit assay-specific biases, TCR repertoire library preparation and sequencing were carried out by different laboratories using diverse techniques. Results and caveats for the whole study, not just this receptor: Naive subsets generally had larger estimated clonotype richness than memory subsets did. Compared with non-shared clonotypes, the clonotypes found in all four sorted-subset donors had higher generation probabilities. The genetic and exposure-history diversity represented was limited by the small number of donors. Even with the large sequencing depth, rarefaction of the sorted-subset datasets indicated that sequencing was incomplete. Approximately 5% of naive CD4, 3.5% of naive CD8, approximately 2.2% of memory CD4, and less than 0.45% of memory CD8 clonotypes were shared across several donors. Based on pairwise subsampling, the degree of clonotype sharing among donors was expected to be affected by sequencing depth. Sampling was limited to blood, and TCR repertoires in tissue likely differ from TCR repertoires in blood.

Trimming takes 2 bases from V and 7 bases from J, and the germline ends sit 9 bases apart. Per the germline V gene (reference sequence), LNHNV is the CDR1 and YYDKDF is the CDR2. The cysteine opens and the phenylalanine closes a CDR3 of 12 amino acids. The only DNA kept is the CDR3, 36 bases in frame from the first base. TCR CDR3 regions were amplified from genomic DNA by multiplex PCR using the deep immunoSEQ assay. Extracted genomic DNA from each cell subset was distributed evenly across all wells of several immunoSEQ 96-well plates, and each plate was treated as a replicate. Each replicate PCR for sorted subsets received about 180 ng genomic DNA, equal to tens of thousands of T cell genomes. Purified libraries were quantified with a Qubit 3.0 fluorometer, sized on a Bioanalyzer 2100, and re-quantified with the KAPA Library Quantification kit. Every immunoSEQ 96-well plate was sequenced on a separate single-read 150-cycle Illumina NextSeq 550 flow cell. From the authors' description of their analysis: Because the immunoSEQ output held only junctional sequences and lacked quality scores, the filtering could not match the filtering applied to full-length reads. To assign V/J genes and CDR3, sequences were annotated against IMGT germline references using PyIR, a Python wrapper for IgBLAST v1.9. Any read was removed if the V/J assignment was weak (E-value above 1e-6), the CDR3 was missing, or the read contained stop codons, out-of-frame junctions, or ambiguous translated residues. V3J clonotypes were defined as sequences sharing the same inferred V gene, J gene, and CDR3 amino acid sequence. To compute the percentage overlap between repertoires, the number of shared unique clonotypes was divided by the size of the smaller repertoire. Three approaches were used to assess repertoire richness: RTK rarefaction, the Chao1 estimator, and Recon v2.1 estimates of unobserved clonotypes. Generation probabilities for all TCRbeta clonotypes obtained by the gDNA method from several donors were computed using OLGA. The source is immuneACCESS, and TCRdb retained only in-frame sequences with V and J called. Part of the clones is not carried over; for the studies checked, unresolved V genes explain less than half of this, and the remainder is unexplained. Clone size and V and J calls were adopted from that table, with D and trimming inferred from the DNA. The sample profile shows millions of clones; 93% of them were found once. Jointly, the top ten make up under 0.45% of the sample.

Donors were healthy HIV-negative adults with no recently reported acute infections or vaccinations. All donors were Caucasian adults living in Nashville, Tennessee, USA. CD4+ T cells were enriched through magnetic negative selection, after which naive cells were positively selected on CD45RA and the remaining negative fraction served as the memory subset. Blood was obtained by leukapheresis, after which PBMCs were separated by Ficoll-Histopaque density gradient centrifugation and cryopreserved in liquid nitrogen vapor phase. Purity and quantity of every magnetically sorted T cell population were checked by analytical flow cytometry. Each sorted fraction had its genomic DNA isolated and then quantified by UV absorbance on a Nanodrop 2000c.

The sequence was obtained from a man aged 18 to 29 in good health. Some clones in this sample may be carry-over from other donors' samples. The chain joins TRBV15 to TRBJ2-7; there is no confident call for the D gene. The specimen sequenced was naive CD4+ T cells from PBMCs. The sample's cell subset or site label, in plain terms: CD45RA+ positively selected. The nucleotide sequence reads TGTGCCACCAGCAGATCGAGAAGGGAGCAGTACTTC. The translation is CATSRSRREQYF.